A selection of T cell receptor beta chains follows, all from one sample in a study of T cell responses to AZD1222 COVID-19 vaccine. Only in-frame clones appear in the TCRdb table, and some are missing; sequencing was by immunoSEQ multiplex PCR. The top ten clones hold about 8% of a sample with around 140,000 clones, 80% to 90% of them seen once. This specimen was peripheral blood, taken on day 0 of AZD1222 vaccination. The receptor set was obtained from an adult in good health. Each CDR3 is given with its conserved first and last residue. D genes are given only for firm matches. Clone size is stated in some rows and not others, as once, few, many or a class when expanded.

v_call	j_call	d_call	clone_size	cdr3_length	cdr3_aa	cdr3_nt
TRBV12-3/TRBV12-4	TRBJ2-2	-	once	13	CASSLGPAGELFF	TGTGCCAGCAGTTTAGGGCCGGCCGGGGAGCTGTTTTTT
TRBV7-9	TRBJ2-2	-	-	14	CASSKGVNTGELFF	TGTGCCAGCAGTAAGGGGGTGAACACCGGGGAGCTGTTTTTT
TRBV19	TRBJ2-2	-	-	15	CASSIGASFSGELFF	TGTGCCAGTAGTATAGGGGCTAGTTTTAGCGGGGAGCTGTTTTTT
TRBV30	TRBJ1-1	-	few	13	CAWSLHLNTEAFF	TGTGCCTGGAGTTTACACCTGAACACTGAAGCTTTCTTT
TRBV9	TRBJ2-2	-	-	16	CASTPGGVEWTGELFF	TGTGCCAGCACCCCAGGGGGGGTCGAGTGGACCGGGGAGCTGTTTTTT
TRBV28	TRBJ1-5	-	-	16	CASRHRRENSNQPQHF	TGTGCCAGCAGACATCGCCGGGAAAATAGCAATCAGCCCCAGCATTTT
TRBV14	TRBJ2-1	-	few	14	CASSLRDGNNEQFF	TGTGCCAGCAGCTTGAGGGACGGCAACAATGAGCAGTTCTTC
TRBV19	TRBJ1-1	-	once	16	CASSSYPRQQNTEAFF	TGTGCCAGTAGTTCCTACCCAAGACAGCAGAACACTGAAGCTTTCTTT
TRBV18	TRBJ1-1	-	few	14	CASSPIRVNTEAFF	TGTGCCAGCTCACCAATCAGGGTGAACACTGAAGCTTTCTTT
TRBV15	TRBJ1-4	TRBD1	-	14	CATSMTGFGEKLFF	TGTGCCACCAGCATGACAGGGTTCGGGGAAAAACTGTTTTTT
TRBV30	TRBJ2-7	-	-	14	CAWADPGPFNEQYF	TGTGCCTGGGCGGACCCAGGGCCTTTTAACGAGCAGTACTTC
TRBV5-1	TRBJ1-5	TRBD1	-	14	CASSSGQGGQPQHF	TGCGCCAGCAGCTCCGGACAGGGTGGGCAGCCCCAGCATTTT
TRBV6-5	TRBJ1-3	-	-	15	CASSWESHSGNTIYF	TGTGCCAGTTCGTGGGAAAGCCACTCTGGAAACACCATATATTTT
TRBV6-5	TRBJ2-7	-	once	15	CASSPSLSYSYEQYF	TGTGCCAGCAGCCCGTCCCTTAGCTACTCCTACGAGCAGTACTTC
TRBV24-1	TRBJ2-2	-	-	14	CATSEPSYTGELFF	TGTGCCACCAGTGAGCCTAGCTACACCGGGGAGCTGTTTTTT
TRBV4-1	TRBJ1-6	-	few	16	CASSEPGGPRGSPLHF	TGCGCCAGCAGCGAGCCCGGGGGCCCTCGAGGTTCACCCCTCCACTTT
TRBV27	TRBJ1-2	-	-	15	CASSLSPGGRGGYTF	TGTGCCAGCAGTTTATCTCCGGGGGGACGGGGGGGCTACACCTTC
TRBV19	TRBJ1-2	-	-	16	CASSTLRDETNYGYTF	TGTGCCAGTAGTACCCTCCGGGACGAGACTAACTATGGCTACACCTTC
TRBV6-1	TRBJ1-6	-	-	13	CASSDRYNSPLHF	TGTGCCAGCAGTGACCGTTACAATTCACCCCTCCACTTT
TRBV7-2	TRBJ1-1	-	-	15	CASSLGGLWNTEAFF	TGTGCCAGCAGCTTAGGGGGCCTTTGGAACACTGAAGCTTTCTTT
TRBV5-1	TRBJ2-3	-	-	15	CASSPDLRYTDTQYF	TGCGCCAGCAGCCCGGACCTAAGATACACAGATACGCAGTATTTT
TRBV14	TRBJ2-5	-	-	13	CASSQGARETQYF	TGTGCCAGCAGCCAAGGGGCCCGAGAGACCCAGTACTTC
TRBV6-5	TRBJ1-4	TRBD1	-	13	CASSLGTGEKLFF	TGTGCCAGCAGTTTAGGGACAGGGGAAAAACTGTTTTTT
TRBV6-1	TRBJ1-1	-	-	14	CASRPGTSNTEAFF	TGTGCCAGCAGACCCGGGACCTCAAACACTGAAGCTTTCTTT
TRBV5-1	TRBJ2-1	TRBD2	-	15	CASSFELAGANEQFF	TGCGCCAGCAGCTTCGAACTAGCGGGAGCTAATGAGCAGTTCTTC
TRBV27	TRBJ1-5	-	-	15	CASSLGTGSNQPQHF	TGTGCCAGCAGCCTGGGGACTGGGAGCAATCAGCCCCAGCATTTT
TRBV7-9	TRBJ2-3	TRBD2	-	18	CASSLARGAGALSDTQYF	TGTGCCAGCAGCTTAGCGCGGGGGGCGGGTGCCCTTTCAGATACGCAGTATTTT
TRBV29-1	TRBJ1-2	TRBD1	-	15	CSVVIPGTDSYGYTF	TGCAGCGTCGTAATACCCGGGACAGATTCCTATGGCTACACCTTC
TRBV6-2/TRBV6-3	TRBJ2-6	-	-	16	CASSYYQNSGANVLTF	TGTGCCAGCAGTTACTACCAGAATTCTGGGGCCAACGTCCTGACTTTC
TRBV9	TRBJ2-2	TRBD1	-	17	CASSVDGQGRSTGELFF	TGTGCCAGCAGCGTTGACGGACAGGGTCGGAGCACCGGGGAGCTGTTTTTT
TRBV7-9	TRBJ1-5	TRBD1	-	16	CASSTEVRTGTQPQHF	TGTGCCAGCAGCACAGAGGTCCGGACAGGGACCCAGCCCCAGCATTTT
TRBV3-1/TRBV3-2	TRBJ2-3	-	-	18	CASSQGPDWYRGTDTQYF	TGTGCCAGCAGCCAAGGGCCTGACTGGTACCGCGGCACAGATACGCAGTATTTT
TRBV7-9	TRBJ2-7	-	-	13	CASSALMSYEQYF	TGTGCCAGCAGCGCTCTAATGTCCTACGAGCAGTACTTC
TRBV7-8	TRBJ2-2	TRBD1	-	14	CASSMDRDDGELFF	TGTGCCAGCAGCATGGACAGGGACGACGGGGAGCTGTTTTTT
TRBV5-1	TRBJ1-5	-	-	16	CASSLAPRDSNQPQHF	TGCGCCAGCAGCTTGGCCCCCAGGGATAGCAATCAGCCCCAGCATTTT
TRBV9	TRBJ2-1	TRBD2	-	16	CASSVVGLAGLNEQFF	TGTGCCAGCAGCGTAGTGGGGCTAGCGGGGCTCAATGAGCAGTTCTTC
TRBV28	TRBJ1-1	-	-	12	CASSYGYTEAFF	TGTGCCAGCAGTTATGGGTACACTGAAGCTTTCTTT
TRBV9	TRBJ1-3	-	once	18	CASSVGDTSIRSGNTIYF	TGTGCCAGCAGCGTAGGAGACACCTCCATCCGCTCTGGAAACACCATATATTTT
TRBV7-2	TRBJ2-5	TRBD1	-	17	CASSLGGAGGEGETQYF	TGTGCCAGCAGCTTAGGAGGGGCAGGGGGTGAAGGAGAGACCCAGTACTTC
TRBV2	TRBJ2-4	-	-	14	CASRAAGAKNIQYF	TGTGCCAGCAGAGCGGCCGGGGCCAAAAACATTCAGTACTTC
TRBV13	TRBJ2-5	-	-	17	CASSPSYVVGPGETQYF	TGTGCCAGCAGCCCTAGTTATGTGGTAGGCCCGGGTGAGACCCAGTACTTC
TRBV5-8	TRBJ1-5	TRBD1	-	15	CASSSRDRGGQPQHF	TGTGCCAGCAGCTCGCGGGACAGGGGGGGTCAGCCCCAGCATTTT
TRBV4-2	TRBJ2-7	TRBD2	few	18	CASSQDLLSSGTSYEQYF	TGTGCCAGCAGCCAAGATCTTTTGTCCAGCGGGACCTCCTACGAGCAGTACTTC
TRBV15	TRBJ2-4	TRBD1	once	13	CATNPNRGAIQYF	TGTGCCACCAATCCCAACAGGGGGGCCATTCAGTACTTC